The present T cell receptor beta chain was sequenced within a study of human T cells and chemical hapten exposure (dated by TCRdb to the early 2020s). With respect to the entire study: Libraries were pooled for sequencing, and per-sample TCR yields varied mainly because of small differences in library volumes within the pool. In alopecia patients, the study followed how the peripheral blood TCR repertoire changed in vivo over primary and secondary sensitization to diphenylcyclopropenone (DPC), a hapten. Both TCR alpha and TCR beta chains were sequenced from each blood RNA sample.

This clonotype showed up just a few times. The target of this receptor is not known. Base qualities are not recorded, but no much larger clone differs from it by a single base. CDR1 and CDR2 (DFQATT, SNEGSKA) derive from the germline V gene (reference sequence). From the cysteine through the phenylalanine, the CDR3 covers 17 amino acids. The DNA shown is the 51-base CDR3, in frame from base 1. Cut back by 0 bases and 4 bases, the V and J ends lie 21 bases apart. Broad study findings and their caveats: After repeated subsampling, changes were observed in the strength of the expansion versus patch-test correlation and in the threshold at which the correlation became significant. DPC sensitization did not change how many TCRs were above 1 in 1000 frequency, and no evidence was found of alterations in global repertoire structure.

Library prep was done by RACE. Sequenced on a NextSeq 500. During library preparation, unique molecular identifiers were attached to individual cDNA molecules so that TCRs could be counted in a quantitative, reproducible way. In the paper's pipeline: A median of around 96,000 TCRs per sample was observed, with a range of roughly 23,224 to 700,000. The Decombinator software suite was used to annotate V, J and CDR3 in the TCR reads. Every sample was subsampled to the same number of TCRs (28,000) for the PS versus PT1 abundance plots. Expanded TCRs were defined as absent before sensitization and observed at least eight times at the 2-week time point. The public reads were reanalyzed by TCRdb: fastp trimming at Q25, MiXCR alignment, in-frame beta chains only. A single entry per CDR3 protein holds the most common genes and DNA from its merged rows. These V and J calls rely on TCRdb rather than the paper's analysis. Within this sample are about 41,000 distinct CDR3 sequences, with about 4.5% of them counted one time only. The ten largest clones add up to 5.8% of the sample.

Interpreted using the paper, the time point label stands for: healthy volunteer bleed at 2 weeks. Total RNA was isolated from unfractionated whole blood collected in Tempus Blood RNA tubes. About 5 healthy volunteers were used as TCR sequencing controls and were bled at day 0, 2 weeks and 6 weeks. The sequencing input was whole blood. The V gene is TRBV20-1 and the J gene is TRBJ1-2; a tentative D match to TRBD1 spans 6 bases. The sequence was obtained from a human donor in good health. Some clones in this sample may be carry-over from other donors' samples. The bases read TGCAGTGCTAGAGATCAAAACAGGGTCCCGGCCCTCTATGGCTACACCTTC. Its protein is CSARDQNRVPALYGYTF.